A single sample is the source of the 10 T cell receptor beta chains below, sequenced in a study of PD-L1 blockade in urothelial cancer. TCRdb's table, derived via immunoSEQ multiplex PCR, lists solely in-frame clones and lacks some. The table includes about 76,000 clones, 80% to 90% detected once. Sequenced here: PBMCs, sampled around atezolizumab (anti-PD-L1) treatment. Every receptor here comes from a man in his sixties or seventies with urothelial cancer.

V is TRBV11-2 and J is TRBJ1-1; possible D gene TRBD1, 5 bases. Trimming pared 1 base from V and 10 bases from J, leaving 13 bases between. The CDR3 runs to 13 residues. Per the germline V gene, CDR1 is SGHAT and CDR2 is FQNNGV. The CDR3, as DNA: TGTGCCAGCAGCTTAGTGGCAGGGTGGGGAGCTTTCTTT. It codes for CASSLVAGWGAFF.

To note about this clone: No conserved phenylalanine or tryptophan ends this CDR3, so it is likely a read error. No DNA is shown, since the ends of the CDR3 on it are uncertain; the CDR3 is the one TCRdb lists. The genes are TRBV21-1 and TRBJ2-7; no check of the table's D call, TRBD1, against the DNA was made. TRBV21-1 is annotated as a pseudogene. The CDR3 sequence runs 12 residues, both termini included. The CDR3 spells CASSPRDSLSTR.

This clone occurred a few times. V and J are TRBV5-1 and TRBJ1-2; a weak D match, TRBD1 (6 bases). The germline V and J ends were trimmed by 0 bases and 7 bases, with 13 bases remaining between them. The CDR3 contains 14 residues. CDR1 is SGHRS, CDR2 YFSETQ, per germline. The CDR3 DNA follows: TGCGCCAGCAGCTTGGTGCGGGGGGGCTCTGGCTACACCTTC. Amino acids: CASSLVRGGSGYTF. The entire variable domain, with the rest obtained from reference TRBV5-1 and TRBJ1-2, is as follows: KAGVTQTPRYLIKTRGQQVTLSCSPISGHRSVSWYQQTPGQGLQFLFEYFSETQRNKGNFPGRFSGRQFSNSRSEMNVSTLELGDSALYLCASSLVRGGSGYTFGSGTRLTVV.

This chain uses TRBV7-9 with TRBJ2-7; D gene uncertain. Germline V gives CDR1 SEHNR, CDR2 FQNEAQ (reference sequence). V gave up 6 bases and J gave up 2 bases, with 11 bases separating them. The CDR3 sequence is 13 residues long. The CDR3 region has the DNA TGTGCCAGCAGTACAGACACGACCTACGAGCAGTACTTC. It codes for CASSTDTTYEQYF.

This chain connects TRBV9 to TRBJ2-7; TRBD2 matches at 8 bases. Germline loops: CDR1 SGDLS, CDR2 YYNGEE. Trimming removed 0 bases from V and 5 bases from J; junction bases left unmatched: 7. The CDR3 covers 15 residues. CDR3 bases: TGTGCCAGCAGCGTAGCTGCGGGAGGAAGGCACGAGCAGTACTTC. It encodes CASSVAAGGRHEQYF.

The rearrangement uses TRBV5-1 and TRBJ2-5, with D tentatively TRBD1 (8 bases). Germline V gene data show CDR1 as SGHRS and CDR2 as YFSETQ. CDR3 length equals 17 residues. V was pared by 4 bases and J by 0 bases, with 19 bases between. DNA for the CDR3: TGCGCCAGCAGCCCGGGTGACAGGGGACTATACCAAGAGACCCAGTACTTC. As protein: CASSPGDRGLYQETQYF.

The chain joins TRBV19 to TRBJ2-1; 8 bases fit TRBD1. The CDR3 runs to 16 residues. Germline CDR1 is LNHDA and CDR2 is SQIVND (reference sequence). V trimming: 6 bases; J trimming: 5 bases; junction bases outside the gene matches: 12. The CDR3 region has the DNA TGTGCCAGTAGCACCCGACAGGGGACTTTTAACAATGAGCAGTTCTTC. Translating it yields CASSTRQGTFNNEQFF.

This chain links TRBV5-4 with TRBJ2-5; TRBD1 matches at 8 bases. CDR1 is SGHNT and CDR2 is YYREEE in the germline V gene (reference sequence). The CDR3 has 15 amino acids. Trimming took 3 bases from V and 2 from J; bases not matched to a gene: 6. Here the CDR3 reads CASSSTGGWQETQYF. Written as DNA, the CDR3 is TGTGCCAGCAGCTCCACAGGGGGATGGCAAGAGACCCAGTACTTC.

The genes are TRBV5-5 and TRBJ2-7, with a possible D match to TRBD1 (7 bases). The CDR3 contains 15 residues. V gave up 1 base and J gave up 1 base, with 12 bases separating them. Germline V gene sequence: CDR1 SGHKS, CDR2 YYEKEE (reference sequence). CDR3 in DNA: TGTGCCAGCAGCTTGAACAGGGGAGGATCCTACGAGCAGTACTTC. Translation: CASSLNRGGSYEQYF.

The chain uses TRBV2 and TRBJ2-5; D may correspond to TRBD1 or TRBD2 (5 bases each). The DNA end lines up better with TRBJ2-7; the J call may be wrong. CDR3 size: 11 residues. The germline gives CDR1 SNHLY, CDR2 FYNNEI. Written as DNA, the CDR3 is TGTGCCAGCAGGGGGGCCTACGAGCAGTACTTC. Translated: CASRGAYEQYF.